These T cell receptor beta chains were read from a single sample in a study of regulatory T cells in long-lasting Graves disease. MiXCR was run by TCRdb on the multiplex PCR reads, yielding one entry per CDR3 protein. The sample yields approximately 400,000 distinct CDR3 sequences, around 24% seen once. The sequenced sample was peripheral blood mononuclear cells (PBMCs), obtained when the disease was refractory, from a patient treated with antithyroid drugs. The source of these receptors is a female donor with Graves disease. CDR3s include the opening cysteine and the closing phenylalanine or tryptophan. D genes are given only for firm matches. Clone size, where shown, is once, few, many, or a class for clones that have expanded.

size,V,D,J,DNA,CDR3
.,TRBV18,.,TRBJ1-1,TGTGCCAGCTCTCTGGACTTTAGGACCACTGAAGCTTTCTTT,CASSLDFRTTEAFF
few,TRBV18,.,TRBJ1-5,TGTGCCAGCTCACCGGGCCAATTAAATATTCAGCCCCAGCATTTT,CASSPGQLNIQPQHF
few,TRBV29-1,TRBD2,TRBJ2-7,TGCAGCGTTTGGGGGGGGAGTCGGTCCTACGAGCAGTACTTC,CSVWGGSRSYEQYF
few,TRBV3-1,.,TRBJ2-5,TGTGCCAGCAGCCAAGAATGGGGGAGCCAAGAGACCCAGTACTTC,CASSQEWGSQETQYF
.,TRBV2,.,TRBJ1-6,TGTGCCAGCGACCCCGGTCGGAGTGGCTCCTATAATTCACCCCTCCACTTT,CASDPGRSGSYNSPLHF
.,TRBV11-2,TRBD1,TRBJ2-3,TGTGCCAGCAGCTCTTTTGGGACAGGGGGCGCAGATACGCAGTATTTT,CASSSFGTGGADTQYF
once,TRBV14,TRBD1,TRBJ1-3,TGTGCCAGCAGCCAAGACAGGGGGATCTCTGGAAACACCATATATTTT,CASSQDRGISGNTIYF
.,TRBV20-1,.,TRBJ2-7,TGCAGTGCGCCTGGGGCTTTAACCGAGCAGTACTTC,CSAPGALTEQYF
few,TRBV7-2,.,TRBJ2-7,TGTGCCAGCAGCTTAGCGGGGGGCACTAGTCAAATCTACGAGCAGTACTTC,CASSLAGGTSQIYEQYF
.,TRBV5-6,.,TRBJ1-1,TGTGCCGGATACCCTAACAGGGCGAGAGTCAACACTGAAGCTTTCTTT,CAGYPNRARVNTEAFF
.,TRBV9,TRBD2,TRBJ2-3,TGTGCCAGCAGCGTAGATAACGGGAGGGCCGTAACGGATACGCAGTATTTT,CASSVDNGRAVTDTQYF
.,TRBV5-1,.,TRBJ2-5,TGCGCCAGCAGCTTGGGATCGGGGATGGAGACCCAGTACTTC,CASSLGSGMETQYF
few,TRBV7-2,.,TRBJ2-6,TGTGCCAGCAGCCTACCAGTAGCGGGGGCCAACGTCCTGACTTTC,CASSLPVAGANVLTF
once,TRBV6-2/TRBV6-3,.,TRBJ2-1,TGTGCCAGCAGTTCCAGGGGTAGCTCCTACAATGAGCAGTTCTTC,CASSSRGSSYNEQFF
many,TRBV28,TRBD1,TRBJ1-4,TGTGCCAGCTTCAGGGGACAGGGGATTGGGAATGAAAAACTGTTTTTT,CASFRGQGIGNEKLFF
.,TRBV28,.,TRBJ2-7,TGTGCCAGCAGTCCCTCCCTAGTTGCTCACGAGCAGTACTTC,CASSPSLVAHEQYF
few,TRBV28,.,TRBJ2-5,TGTGCCAGCAGACTATCAGGACTGGGGACCCAGTACTTC,CASRLSGLGTQYF
many,TRBV28,.,TRBJ1-1,TGTGCCAGCAGTTCTGGGGGGCGCGGAGCTTTCTTT,CASSSGGRGAFF
.,TRBV6-1,.,TRBJ1-5,TGTGCCAGCAGTCGGGAGCGGGAAAATCAGCCCCAGCATTTT,CASSRERENQPQHF
few,TRBV3-1,.,TRBJ1-3,TGTACCACTAAGGACAGAGCTGGAAACACCATATATTTT,CTTKDRAGNTIYF
.,TRBV5-8,.,TRBJ1-3,TGTGCCAGCAGCCGCGATGTCAGCTCCTCTGGAAACACCATATATTTT,CASSRDVSSSGNTIYF
.,TRBV11-3,TRBD1,TRBJ2-2,TGTGCCAGCAGAGAGACCAGTGGTTGGTCAGGGGGAACCCCCGGGGAGCTGTTTTTT,CASRETSGWSGGTPGELFF
.,TRBV6-1,.,TRBJ2-5,TGTGCCAGCAGTGACAGATTCCAAGAGACCCAGTACTTC,CASSDRFQETQYF